The 26 T cell receptor beta chains reported below all come from one sample, sequenced in a study of blood T cell repertoires in COVID-19. The table came from immunoSEQ multiplex PCR; TCRdb's copy has only in-frame clones and leaves some out. Here the sample spans about 130,000 clones, approximately 81% being singletons. Sample: peripheral blood. These receptor sequences come from a man aged 40-50 years with active or convalescent COVID-19.

The gene calls are TRBV30 and TRBJ2-5; TRBD2 agrees at 14 bases. This CDR3 contains 16 residues. V was pared by 3 bases and J by 4 bases, with 7 bases of the junction left unmatched. From germline, CDR1 is GTSNPN and CDR2 SVGIG (reference sequence). The CDR3 loop is CAWRGLAGDVRETQYF. The CDR3 coding sequence is TGTGCCTGGAGGGGACTAGCGGGAGATGTAAGAGAGACCCAGTACTTC.

The V gene is TRBV10-3, the J gene TRBJ2-1; 10 nucleotides agree with TRBD2. V lost 0 bases, J lost 5 bases, and 4 bases stayed unmatched. The CDR3 spans 16 residues. Germline CDR1 ENHRY, CDR2 SYGVKD. CDR3 sequence reads: CAISESRLAGDNEQFF. CDR3 bases: TGTGCCATCAGTGAGTCGAGGCTAGCGGGGGACAATGAGCAGTTCTTC.

This clone was counted a single time. The chain carries TRBV27 and TRBJ2-3; 9 nucleotides line up with TRBD1. CDR1 and CDR2 from the germline V gene are MNHEY and SMNVEV (reference sequence). After removal of 8 bases from V and 6 bases from J, the junction contained 12 bases not matched to a gene. The CDR3 covers 15 residues. CDR3 DNA: TGTGCCAGCCGCTCCTTCGGGACAGGGAGGGATACGCAGTATTTT. Translated: CASRSFGTGRDTQYF.

This clone was seen more than once but under ten times. The rearrangement uses TRBV6-1 and TRBJ1-1; no clear D. The germline V gene has CDR1 MNHNS and CDR2 SASEGT. This CDR3 contains 12 residues. The V end was cut by 3 bases, the J end by 0 bases, with 2 bases between. CDR3 sequence reads: CASSDMNTEAFF. The CDR3, as DNA: TGTGCCAGCAGTGATATGAACACTGAAGCTTTCTTT.

The chain links TRBV2 to TRBJ2-5; perhaps TRBD1 as D (6 bases). Trimming pared 6 bases from V and 2 bases from J, leaving 16 bases between. The germline gives CDR1 SNHLY, CDR2 FYNNEI. CDR3 length equals 15 residues. The CDR3 DNA reads TGTGCCAGCAGATACAGACAGGTGCCTCAAGAGACCCAGTACTTC. As protein: CASRYRQVPQETQYF.

V usage is TRBV5-1 and J usage is TRBJ1-4; D gene ambiguous. V dropped 0 bases and J dropped 6 bases, with 9 bases sitting between them. Germline V gene sequence: CDR1 SGHRS, CDR2 YFSETQ. The CDR3 is 14 residues long. The CDR3 here is CASSLERVDEKLFF. The CDR3 DNA is TGCGCCAGCAGCTTGGAACGGGTTGATGAAAAACTGTTTTTT.

The chain uses TRBV18 and TRBJ2-3; 9 positions agree with TRBD2. CDR1 and CDR2 (germline): KGHSH, LQKENI. The junction had 8 bases not matched to a gene; V was cut back by 2 bases and J by 2 bases. The CDR3 contains 17 residues. The CDR3 DNA reads as TGTGCCAGCTCACCATACGCGGGAGGGGGATCCACAGATACGCAGTATTTT. Amino acid sequence: CASSPYAGGGSTDTQYF.

V is TRBV27 and J is TRBJ2-7; a weak D match, TRBD1 (5 bases). The V end lost 0 bases, the J end lost 2 bases, and 14 bases lay between the germline ends. Germline CDR1 is MNHEY and CDR2 is SMNVEV (reference sequence). The CDR3 loop spans 16 amino acids. The CDR3 protein is CASSLSYETATYEQYF. In nucleotides, the CDR3 is TGTGCCAGCAGTTTATCGTACGAGACAGCCACCTACGAGCAGTACTTC.

The CDR3: CASSFSQTQRGEQYF. The CDR3 bases are TGTGCCAGCAGCTTTAGCCAGACTCAAAGGGGCGAGCAGTACTTC. This rearrangement joins TRBV5-4 to TRBJ2-7; D may be TRBD1 (5 bases). V lost 2 bases and J lost 6, with 18 bases in between. The CDR3 sequence is 15 residues long. Germline V gives CDR1 SGHNT, CDR2 YYREEE (reference sequence).

CDR3 sequence (DNA): TGCGCCAGCAGCCAAGAGTGGGACACATTGAACACTGAAGCTTTCTTT. As protein: CASSQEWDTLNTEAFF. The V gene is TRBV4-3, the J gene TRBJ1-1; possibly TRBD1 for D (6 bases). This CDR3 spans 16 amino acids. Trimming pared 0 bases from V and 0 bases from J, leaving 11 bases between. Germline V gene data show CDR1 as LGHNA and CDR2 as YSLEER.

This clone has a handful of counts. V is TRBV11-2 and J is TRBJ1-4, with a possible D match to TRBD1 (5 bases). V lost 5 bases to trimming and J lost 0 bases, with 19 bases between them. CDR3 length equals 18 residues. Germline CDR1 and CDR2: SGHAT and FQNNGV. The CDR3 DNA reads as TGTGCCAGCAGCCCGGGGGACGTCGGATTTGCAACTAATGAAAAACTGTTTTTT. As protein: CASSPGDVGFATNEKLFF.

This clone was seen once. The chain carries TRBV14 and TRBJ2-6; 10 positions match TRBD2. This CDR3 comprises 18 residues. Trimming at V came to 3 bases and at J to 0 bases, leaving 5 bases not matched to a gene. Germline V gene sequence: CDR1 SGHDN, CDR2 FVKESK. The CDR3 DNA reads as TGTGCCAGCAGCCAGAATCTAGCGGGAGTCTCTGGGGCCAACGTCCTGACTTTC. The encoded protein is CASSQNLAGVSGANVLTF.

V and J are TRBV3-1 (or the pseudogene TRBV3-2) and TRBJ2-3, with 16 bases matching TRBD2. Per the germline V gene, CDR1 is LGHDT and CDR2 is YNNKEL (reference sequence). This CDR3 spans 20 amino acids. V shed 4 bases and J 0 bases; nucleotides not matched to a gene: 10. CDR3 in DNA: TGTGCCAGCAGCCGGGCCGGGACTAGCGGGGGGGGCACGAGCACAGATACGCAGTATTTT. This codes for CASSRAGTSGGGTSTDTQYF.

The chain combines TRBV29-1 with TRBJ1-2, with D maybe TRBD1 (6 bases). Trimming pared 4 bases from V and 4 bases from J, leaving 10 bases between. Looked up from germline, CDR1 is SQVTM and CDR2 is ANQGSEA. CDR3 length: 12 amino acids. The CDR3: CSVVGQPYGYTF. The CDR3 bases are TGCAGCGTTGTCGGACAGCCCTATGGCTACACCTTC.

CDR3: CATSTRTGGYTF. CDR3 sequence (DNA): TGTGCCACATCGACAAGGACTGGTGGCTACACCTTC. The gene calls are TRBV10-3 and TRBJ1-2, with D unresolved. The CDR3 length is 12 residues. V lost 10 bases to trimming and J lost 7 bases, with 16 bases between them. Germline CDR1 reads ENHRY; CDR2 reads SYGVKD.

J is TRBJ2-7 and V is TRBV7-2, with 9 positions matching TRBD1. Germline V gene data show CDR1 as SGHTA and CDR2 as FQGNSA. The CDR3 runs to 14 residues. The V segment lost 4 bases and the J segment 4 bases; nucleotides outside the gene matches: 5. The CDR3 loop reads CASSSTGGAYEQYF. The CDR3 bases are TGTGCCAGCAGCTCAACAGGGGGCGCATACGAGCAGTACTTC.

The CDR3 sequence is CASSLPNPLAARYEQYF. As DNA, the CDR3 is TGTGCCAGCAGCCTCCCTAATCCACTAGCGGCTCGCTACGAGCAGTACTTC. The chain is built from TRBV7-9 and TRBJ2-7; 8 nucleotides agree with TRBD2. There are 17 residues in the CDR3. V shed 5 bases and J 3 bases; nucleotides not matched to a gene: 15. CDR1 is SEHNR, CDR2 FQNEAQ, per germline (reference sequence).

The chain has TRBV10-2 and TRBJ2-7; D remains ambiguous. Germline assignment: CDR1 WSHSY and CDR2 SAAADI. The CDR3 is made up of 12 amino acids. The V and J ends lost 7 bases and 5 bases respectively, with 12 bases between them. This CDR3 is CASTPSLNEQYF. The CDR3 nucleotides read TGCGCCAGCACTCCGTCCCTTAACGAGCAGTACTTC.

The chain is built from TRBV2 and TRBJ1-2; TRBD1 is a possible D gene (5 bases). This CDR3 is built from 15 residues. V was shortened by 4 bases and J by 6 bases, with 18 bases between the two germline ends. In germline, CDR1 is SNHLY, CDR2 FYNNEI. This chain's CDR3 is CASSGGVGRTHGYTF. The DNA for the CDR3 is TGTGCCAGCAGTGGGGGCGTGGGCCGAACCCATGGCTACACCTTC.

The table lists this clone with many counts. CDR3 DNA sequence: TGTGCCAGCAGCTCTAGAAGTTGGAAAGACACCGGGGAGCTGTTTTTT. This translates into CASSSRSWKDTGELFF. V usage is TRBV11-3 and J usage is TRBJ2-2; D is uncertain. The germline gives CDR1 SGHNT, CDR2 YENEEA. V lost 4 bases, J lost 3 bases, and 15 bases lay in between. The CDR3 spans 16 residues.

V gene TRBV13 combines with J gene TRBJ2-2, with 9 bases identical to TRBD1. The CDR3 runs 17 residues. Germline CDR1 PRHDT, CDR2 FYEKMQ (reference sequence). The V gene end was trimmed by 1 base and the J gene end by 5 bases; junction bases not matched to a gene: 8. The CDR3 loop reads CASSLVFGGTGTGELFF. In DNA, the CDR3 is TGTGCCAGCAGCTTAGTTTTTGGCGGGACAGGGACCGGGGAGCTGTTTTTT.

This chain joins TRBV7-3 and TRBJ2-5; 9 nucleotides match TRBD1. Germline V lookup: CDR1 SGHTA, CDR2 FQGTGA. The CDR3 is 16 residues long. The J segment lost 1 base and the V segment lost 3 bases, leaving 6 bases of the junction unmatched. Here the CDR3 DNA reads TGTGCCAGCAGCTTTTGGGGGACAGGGCCCCAAGAGACCCAGTACTTC. Its protein product is CASSFWGTGPQETQYF.

Here the CDR3 DNA reads TGTGCCAGCAGTCCCGGGACAGGTCCCAGGGGGGAGCAGTTCTTC. Protein sequence: CASSPGTGPRGEQFF. The chain is built from TRBV28 and TRBJ2-1; 8 nucleotides agree with TRBD1. V lost 5 bases and J lost 10; bases outside the gene matches: 13. Germline values: CDR1 MDHEN, CDR2 SYDVKM. The CDR3 covers 15 residues.

The genes are TRBV4-1 and TRBJ1-2; weak D call: TRBD1 (5 bases). Deletions cut 4 bases from V and 4 bases from J, with 19 bases between. CDR1 and CDR2 from the germline V gene are MGHRA and YSYEKL. CDR3 size: 16 residues. The CDR3 sequence: CASSLSLPTASYGYTF. DNA of the CDR3: TGCGCCAGCAGCCTATCCCTCCCGACAGCATCCTATGGCTACACCTTC.

This clone was picked up a small number of times. The chain recombines TRBV3-1 (or the pseudogene TRBV3-2) with TRBJ1-2, with 8 bases fitting TRBD1. Germline V gene sequence: CDR1 LGHDT, CDR2 YNNKEL (reference sequence). CDR3 length: 15 amino acids. V shed 4 bases, J shed 4 bases, and the junction held 8 bases outside the gene matches. The CDR3 loop is CASSPGTGAFYGYTF. In DNA, the CDR3 is TGTGCCAGCAGCCCCGGGACAGGAGCCTTCTATGGCTACACCTTC.

This clone was counted only a few times. This same CDR3 is encoded by further DNA sequences in the sample. This chain connects TRBV5-4 to TRBJ1-1; a possible D gene is TRBD1 (5 bases). The germline V gene encodes CDR1 SGHNT and CDR2 YYREEE (reference sequence). Between the trimmed V and J ends, which lost 4 bases and 1 base, there was a span of 11 bases. CDR3 length: 14 amino acids. The CDR3 region has the DNA TGTGCCAGCAGCCTAGTGGGGGGGAACACTGAAGCTTTCTTT. This translates into CASSLVGGNTEAFF.